This passage covers 2 T cell receptor beta chains from one sample sequenced in a study of CXCR3-negative and CXCR3-positive naive CD8 T cells. These TCRs are of unknown antigen specificity. UMI labels and 5' RACE were used to prepare the TRB cDNA libraries. Reprocessing the 5' RACE reads, TCRdb reports a single entry for every CDR3 protein and omits DNA. Here the sample table reports some 150,000 distinct CDR3 sequences. Study-level findings and limits: Relative to CXCR3-negative naive cells, CXCR3-positive naive cells had more hydrophobic TRB CDR3s.

Sequencing was performed on naive CXCR3+ CD8+ T cells from blood. The sample's subset: CD45RO-CCR7+CD27+CD95- naive CD8+ T cells expressing CXCR3 (TNR3+). The receptors derive from a human donor in good health. Some clones in this sample may be carry-over from other donors' samples.

V is TRBV12-3 or TRBV12-4 and J is TRBJ2-2; the TCRdb call, TRBD2, lacks DNA for checking. This CDR3 spans 13 amino acids. CDR3 sequence: CASSALLLGELFF.

This sequence joins TRBV24-1 and TRBJ2-7; TCRdb returns TRBD1, unconfirmable since there is no DNA. Per the germline V gene, CDR1 is KGHDR and CDR2 is SFDVKD. This CDR3 spans 17 amino acids. CDR3 in amino acids: CATSDIRLGQASYEQYF.